These T cell receptor beta chains were read from a single sample in a study of shared clonotypes between healthy human individuals. Generated by immunoSEQ multiplex PCR, the TCRdb table keeps only in-frame clones and is missing some. The sample contains about 2.4 million clones, around nine tenths of which appear only once. Specimen: naive CD4+ T cells sorted from blood. All receptors come from a man between 18 and 35 years old in good health. The CDR3 runs from the conserved cysteine through the conserved F or W. Each record gives: CDR3 length, D gene, clone size, V gene, J gene, CDR3 protein, CDR3 DNA. A D gene is named only where the DNA matches it firmly. Rows may omit the clone size; those that give it use once, few, many or a size class.

>14|TRBD1|NA|TRBV2|TRBJ1-6
CASSGAGGNSPLHF
TGTGCCAGCAGTGGGGCAGGGGGAAATTCACCCCTCCACTTT
>13|NA|few|TRBV2|TRBJ1-1
CASIGEANTEAFF
TGTGCCAGCATTGGGGAGGCGAACACTGAAGCTTTCTTT
>16|NA|NA|TRBV4-3|TRBJ2-7
CASSQDWGAGSYEQYF
TGCGCCAGCAGCCAAGACTGGGGCGCGGGCTCCTACGAGCAGTACTTC
>14|TRBD1|NA|TRBV7-2|TRBJ1-2
CASSTRDRQYGYTF
TGTGCCAGCAGCACCCGGGACAGACAATATGGCTACACCTTC
>12|NA|NA|TRBV5-4|TRBJ1-1
CASSRANTEAFF
TGTGCCAGCAGCAGGGCAAACACTGAAGCTTTCTTT
>16|TRBD1|NA|TRBV19|TRBJ2-3
CASSIEGTGRTDTQYF
TGTGCCAGTAGTATTGAGGGGACAGGGAGAACAGATACGCAGTATTTT
>15|TRBD2|NA|TRBV4-1|TRBJ2-1
CASSQGGLAGQLGFF
TGCGCCAGCAGCCAGGGGGGACTAGCGGGCCAACTAGGGTTCTTC
>14|NA|NA|TRBV14|TRBJ2-3
CASSQTGRTDTQYF
TGTGCCAGCAGCCAAACGGGGCGCACAGATACGCAGTATTTT
>12|NA|NA|TRBV30|TRBJ1-1
CAWSPGIPEAFF
TGTGCCTGGAGCCCAGGGATCCCTGAAGCTTTCTTT
>15|TRBD1|NA|TRBV7-8|TRBJ2-5
CASSLEGQSPQTQYF
TGTGCCAGCAGCTTAGAGGGACAGTCCCCGCAGACCCAGTACTTC
>15|TRBD1|once|TRBV25-1|TRBJ2-7
CASSDRGQGVNEQYF
TGTGCCAGCAGTGACCGCGGACAGGGTGTGAACGAGCAGTACTTC
>15|TRBD2|NA|TRBV13|TRBJ2-1
CASSVAGGLYNEQFF
TGTGCCAGCAGCGTAGCGGGGGGGCTTTACAATGAGCAGTTCTTC
>15|NA|NA|TRBV15|TRBJ1-4
CATSRDPRGGEKLFF
TGTGCCACCAGCAGAGATCCCAGGGGCGGGGAAAAACTGTTTTTT
>12|NA|NA|TRBV11-2|TRBJ1-1
CASSPMRGEAFF
TGTGCCAGCAGCCCTATGCGAGGTGAAGCTTTCTTT
>12|NA|NA|TRBV28|TRBJ2-1
CASSLFGNEQFF
TGTGCCAGCAGTTTATTCGGGAATGAGCAGTTCTTC
>14|NA|NA|TRBV6-5|TRBJ2-2
CASCRVMNTGELFF
TGTGCCAGCTGCCGGGTCATGAACACCGGGGAGCTGTTTTTT
>13|NA|NA|TRBV29-1|TRBJ2-3
CSVALLITDTQYF
TGCAGCGTTGCCCTTCTGATAACAGATACGCAGTATTTT